These T cell receptor beta chains were read from a single sample in a study of cytomegalovirus exposure and HLA in healthy donors. TCRdb's copy holds only in-frame clones and misses some; the assay was immunoSEQ multiplex PCR. Of about 190,000 clones detected, approximately 80% appear once; the ten largest clones hold 1.1%. Sequencing was carried out using PBMCs. The receptors derive from a middle-aged woman in good health and CMV-seronegative. CDR3s include the opening cysteine and the closing phenylalanine or tryptophan. D genes are given only for firm matches. Clone sizes are given selectively: once, few, many, or a class where the clone is expanded.

D,J,V,size,DNA,CDR3
-,TRBJ1-1,TRBV5-6,-,TGTGCCAGCAGCTTGAATAGCCCTGAAGCTTTCTTT,CASSLNSPEAFF
-,TRBJ1-1,TRBV30,once,TGTGCCTGGTCCGTTGGTTCAGGGGCTGATGAAGCTTTCTTT,CAWSVGSGADEAFF
TRBD1,TRBJ2-6,TRBV4-3,medium-sized,TGCGCCAGCAGCCAAGATCAGGGGGCTGGGGCCAACGTCCTGACTTTC,CASSQDQGAGANVLTF
TRBD1,TRBJ1-2,TRBV7-9,-,TGTGCCAGCAGCCGGGACAGCAACTATGGCTACACCTTC,CASSRDSNYGYTF
-,TRBJ2-5,TRBV10-3,-,TGTGCCATCTTGGCGGAGCAAGAGACCCAGTACTTC,CAILAEQETQYF
TRBD1,TRBJ1-2,TRBV19,-,TGTGCCAGTAGTAGAGGACAGGGCAACTATGGCTACACCTTC,CASSRGQGNYGYTF
-,TRBJ2-5,TRBV10-3,-,TGTGCCATCAGTGAAGGGGGGGTCCAAGAGACCCAGTACTTC,CAISEGGVQETQYF
-,TRBJ1-1,TRBV5-1,-,TGCGCCAGCAGCCAGGACAGAAACACTGAAGCTTTCTTT,CASSQDRNTEAFF
-,TRBJ2-7,TRBV7-2,-,TGTGCCAGCAGCTTAGACTCCGTAACCTACGAGCAGTACTTC,CASSLDSVTYEQYF
-,TRBJ2-1,TRBV19,-,TGTGCCAGTAGTAGTGGATTAGGGACTTCCTACAATGAGCAGTTCTTC,CASSSGLGTSYNEQFF
-,TRBJ1-2,TRBV12-5,-,TGTGCTAGTGGTTTGTCGGGGGATAACTATGGCTACACCTTC,CASGLSGDNYGYTF
TRBD1,TRBJ2-2,TRBV27,few,TGTGCCAGCGCTCACGGGACAGGGGTCACCGGGGAGCTGTTTTTT,CASAHGTGVTGELFF
TRBD1,TRBJ2-7,TRBV27,few,TGTGCCAGCAGTTTACAGGGACAGGGGTTGGACGAGCAGTACTTC,CASSLQGQGLDEQYF
-,TRBJ1-2,TRBV7-9,-,TGTGCCAGCAGCGTACAGGCTGGCGGCTACACCTTC,CASSVQAGGYTF
-,TRBJ1-2,TRBV6-1,-,TGTGCCAGCAGTGAAAACAGAGGGTACTATGGCTACACCTTC,CASSENRGYYGYTF
-,TRBJ2-3,TRBV5-8,-,TGTGCCAGCAGCACCGTTTACAGTGGATCTAGCACAGATACGCAGTATTTT,CASSTVYSGSSTDTQYF
-,TRBJ2-1,TRBV25-1,-,TGTGCCAGCAGCGAACCCGGAGGGGCAGGTCGGAGGAATGAGCAGTTCTTC,CASSEPGGAGRRNEQFF
TRBD1,TRBJ1-5,TRBV29-1,-,TGCAGCGTTGGATCAGGGGGCAGTAACCAGCCCCAGCATTTT,CSVGSGGSNQPQHF
-,TRBJ2-3,TRBV21-1,few,TGTGCCAGCAGCAAAGTGGGGGGGACTAGCGGGAGACGGACAGATACGCAGTATTTT,CASSKVGGTSGRRTDTQYF
-,TRBJ1-4,TRBV30,-,TGTGCCTGGAGTGTAGGCGGGAGGCTGTTTTTT,CAWSVGGRLFF
-,TRBJ2-2,TRBV11-3,-,TGTGCCAGCAGTTCCCAAAGGGGCCGTGGCACCGGGGAGCTGTTTTTT,CASSSQRGRGTGELFF
-,TRBJ2-1,TRBV4-3,-,TGCGCCAGCAGCCAAGGACGGGAGTCCTACAATGAGCAGTTCTTC,CASSQGRESYNEQFF
TRBD1,TRBJ1-3,TRBV19,-,TGTGCCAGTAGTACAACCGGGACAGGGGGCTTAGGTGGAAACACCATATATTTT,CASSTTGTGGLGGNTIYF
-,TRBJ2-5,TRBV10-3,-,TGTGCCATCAGCGAGGCGTCGGAGACCCAGTACTTC,CAISEASETQYF
-,TRBJ2-3,TRBV7-9,-,TGTTCCAGCAGTTACTCAGATACGCAGTATTTT,CSSSYSDTQYF
TRBD2,TRBJ2-3,TRBV19,-,TGTGCCAGTAGTATAGGGACTAGCGGGACTGATACGCAGTATTTT,CASSIGTSGTDTQYF
TRBD1,TRBJ1-4,TRBV7-2,-,TGTGCCAGCAGCTTGGACAGGGGGCGGGAAAAACTGTTTTTT,CASSLDRGREKLFF
-,TRBJ2-1,TRBV13,-,TGTGCCAGCAGCTTGAGGAATGAGCAGTTCTTC,CASSLRNEQFF
-,TRBJ1-4,TRBV10-3,-,TGTGCCATCAGTGGGACAGAAAATGAAAAACTGTTTTTT,CAISGTENEKLFF
-,TRBJ1-5,TRBV7-8,-,TGTGCCAGCAGCTCCGACACAAGTGGCAATCAGCCCCAGCATTTT,CASSSDTSGNQPQHF
-,TRBJ2-3,TRBV7-2,-,TGTGCCAGCAGCGCTTGGTCGGGCGGGACAGATACGCAGTATTTT,CASSAWSGGTDTQYF
-,TRBJ1-1,TRBV2,-,TGTGCCAGCAGTGAAGAAGGGGCGGCGAACACTGAAGCTTTCTTT,CASSEEGAANTEAFF
-,TRBJ2-1,TRBV11-3,few,TGTGCCAGCAGCATGAGCAATGAGCAGTTCTTC,CASSMSNEQFF
TRBD1,TRBJ2-7,TRBV7-8,few,TGTGCCAGCAGCTACCATCCGGGACAGGGTTTCGACGAGCAGTACTTC,CASSYHPGQGFDEQYF
-,TRBJ2-5,TRBV21-1,-,TGTGCCATTAGGACTAGCGGGAGGGAAGAGACCCAGTACTTC,CAIRTSGREETQYF
TRBD1,TRBJ2-3,TRBV12-5,-,TGTGCTAGTGGTCCCGGACAGGGCGCAGATACGCAGTATTTT,CASGPGQGADTQYF
TRBD1,TRBJ1-2,TRBV5-6,-,TGTGCCAGCAGTTTGGGACAGGGGGCTGATGGCTACACCTTC,CASSLGQGADGYTF
-,TRBJ2-1,TRBV7-2,-,TGTGCCAGCAGCCGGGGACATTTGCCAGATGAGCAGTTCTTC,CASSRGHLPDEQFF
-,TRBJ2-3,TRBV5-5,few,TGTGCCAGCAGCTTGTTGCAGGGTGGAACAGATACGCAGTATTTT,CASSLLQGGTDTQYF
-,TRBJ2-7,TRBV18,few,TGTGCCAGCCGCACCGCGGGGTCCTACGAGCAGTACTTC,CASRTAGSYEQYF
-,TRBJ2-1,TRBV7-3,once,TGTTCCAGCAGCTTAACCCCTAGGAGGATCTACAATGAGCAGTTCTTC,CSSSLTPRRIYNEQFF
-,TRBJ2-7,TRBV4-1,-,TGCGCCAGCAGCCAAGGTAGCTACGAGCAGTACTTC,CASSQGSYEQYF
-,TRBJ2-1,TRBV27,-,TGTGCCAGCAATACTAGGAACTCCTACAATGAGCAGTTCTTC,CASNTRNSYNEQFF
TRBD1,TRBJ1-1,TRBV6-1,-,TGTGCCAGCAGATTGACAGGGGACCCCGATGAAGCTTTCTTT,CASRLTGDPDEAFF
-,TRBJ1-4,TRBV10-3,-,TGTGCCATCAGTGAGTCGGGAGGGCTCAATGAAAAACTGTTTTTT,CAISESGGLNEKLFF
-,TRBJ1-1,TRBV6-1,once,TGTGCCAGCACCTTAGGGGCGTACACTGAAGCTTTCTTT,CASTLGAYTEAFF
TRBD1,TRBJ2-7,TRBV9,-,TGTGCCAGCAGCGCCGACAGGGGGTACGAGCAGTACTTC,CASSADRGYEQYF
TRBD1,TRBJ2-3,TRBV5-1,-,TGCGCCAGCAGCTTGGACAGGGGGCTGGGAGATACGCAGTATTTT,CASSLDRGLGDTQYF
TRBD1,TRBJ1-2,TRBV2,-,TGTGCCAGCACCCAGGACAGGGGCGGCTACACCTTC,CASTQDRGGYTF
-,TRBJ1-2,TRBV7-8,once,TGTGCCAGCAGCTCCAGGTTGCCGGGGAACCGCTATGGCTACACCTTC,CASSSRLPGNRYGYTF